This TCR beta chain was retrieved from a study of cytomegalovirus exposure and HLA in healthy donors. The PCR ran on 60 Vbeta and 13 Jbeta primers. Measured with immunoSEQ multiplex PCR; TCRdb has only the in-frame clones, and not every one. Here the sample spans roughly 130,000 clones, more than 65% being singletons. Findings and limits, study-wide: TRBV6-2, TRBV6-3 and some other V segments were excluded as indistinguishable. Three chains tied to CMV proved CMV antigen-specific in vitro.

The CDR3 sequence is 16 residues long. V was clipped by 0 bases and J by 4 bases; unmatched bases: 6. About this clone itself: The antigen is undetermined.

There were likely unrecorded immune exposures, though donors were nominally healthy when sampled. The chain couples TRBV23-1 to TRBJ2-5, with 9 bases that match TRBD2. TRBV23-1 is identified as an open reading frame with a role that is uncertain. This sequence originates from a woman between 18 and 29 years old in good health and CMV-seropositive. Sequencing was carried out using PBMCs. The CDR3 nucleotides are TGCGCCAGCAGTCAATCCAGGCTAGCGGGGAGAGAGACCCAGTACTTC. The encoded protein is CASSQSRLAGRETQYF.